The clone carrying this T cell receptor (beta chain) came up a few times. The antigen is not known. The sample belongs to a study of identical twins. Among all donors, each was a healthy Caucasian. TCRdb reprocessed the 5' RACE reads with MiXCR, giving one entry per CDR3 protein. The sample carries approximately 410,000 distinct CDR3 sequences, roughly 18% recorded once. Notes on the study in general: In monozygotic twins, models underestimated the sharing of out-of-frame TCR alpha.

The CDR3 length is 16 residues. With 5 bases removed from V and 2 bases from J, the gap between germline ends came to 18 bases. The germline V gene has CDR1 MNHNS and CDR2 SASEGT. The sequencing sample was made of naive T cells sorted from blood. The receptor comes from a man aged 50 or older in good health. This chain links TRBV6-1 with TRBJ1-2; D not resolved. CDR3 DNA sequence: TGTGCCAGCAGTATCCGACCCCCCGAATTCAACTATGGCTACACCTTC. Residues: CASSIRPPEFNYGYTF.